This is a list of T cell receptor beta chains from one sample in a study of CD8+CD57+ T cells in acquired aplastic anemia. TCRdb reprocessed the reads via MiXCR and lists one record per CDR3 protein. Altogether fewer than 250,000 distinct CDR3 sequences are present, 40% to 50% being singletons, with the ten largest covering 7% to 9.5%. Material: sorted CD4+, CD8+, or CD8+CD57+ T cells (not recorded which) from PBMCs. The receptors were gathered from a human donor with aplastic anemia. Both conserved end residues are part of each CDR3. D genes are given only for firm matches. Clone size is shown for a subset of rows, as once, few, many or a class of expanded clone.

j_call,d_call,clone_size,v_call,cdr3_nt,cdr3_aa
TRBJ1-6,TRBD1,-,TRBV7-9,TGTGCCAGCAGCTGGGACAGGGGGAATTCACCCCTCCACTTT,CASSWDRGNSPLHF
TRBJ2-7,-,-,TRBV7-8,TGTGCCAGCAGGCCTCAGGGGGAGCAGTACTTC,CASRPQGEQYF
TRBJ2-1,TRBD2,-,TRBV9,TGTGCCAGCGGCCCGGGGGGGACCTACCTCAATGAGCAGTTCTTC,CASGPGGTYLNEQFF
TRBJ1-2,TRBD1,-,TRBV4-3,TGCGCCAGCAGCCCGGGACAGGGGACTGGCTACACCTTC,CASSPGQGTGYTF
TRBJ1-5,-,-,TRBV19,TGTGCCAGTAGTATAGGGGAGAATAGCAATCAGCCCCAGCATTTT,CASSIGENSNQPQHF
TRBJ2-7,TRBD1,many,TRBV20-1,TGCAGTGCTCTCCCCGACAGGGCCTACGAGCAGTACTTC,CSALPDRAYEQYF
TRBJ2-2,-,many,TRBV9,TGTGCCAGCAGCGTAGAGGGGGGGCCCTCGGCCGGGGAGCTGTTTTTT,CASSVEGGPSAGELFF
TRBJ1-6,-,-,TRBV6-4,TGTGCCACCCCGGGCGGGGGTATGGATAATTCACCCCTCCACTTT,CATPGGGMDNSPLHF
TRBJ2-7,-,-,TRBV5-5,TGTGCCAGCAGCTCGTACAAGGGCAACGCCTACGAGCAGTACTTC,CASSSYKGNAYEQYF
TRBJ2-1,TRBD2,-,TRBV7-9,TGTGCCAGCAGCCAAGGGACTAGCGGTTGGAATGAGCAGTTCTTC,CASSQGTSGWNEQFF
TRBJ2-3,TRBD2,many,TRBV29-1,TGCAGCGTTGACGCGGGAGGCCCCACAGATACGCAGTATTTT,CSVDAGGPTDTQYF
TRBJ1-2,TRBD1,many,TRBV20-1,TGCAGTGCTAGAGTTCCGGACAGGGGGTCCGGGGGCTACACCTTC,CSARVPDRGSGGYTF
TRBJ1-5,-,-,TRBV15,TGTGCCACCAGCAGAACCGAAAACAGGGACGGATATCAGCCCCAGCATTTT,CATSRTENRDGYQPQHF
TRBJ2-5,-,many,TRBV14,TGTGCCAGCAGCCAAGAGGAGATGAGGTTTTTAGAGACCCAGTACTTC,CASSQEEMRFLETQYF
TRBJ2-5,TRBD2,many,TRBV7-9,TGTGCCAGACTAGCGGCACAAGAGACCCAGTACTTC,CARLAAQETQYF
TRBJ2-3,TRBD2,-,TRBV28,TGTGCCGGCAGTTTCGCGGGAGCCACAGATACGCAGTATTTT,CAGSFAGATDTQYF
TRBJ1-4,-,few,TRBV30,TGTGCCTGGAGTGTGGGGGGAAGGGAAAAACTGTTTTTT,CAWSVGGREKLFF
TRBJ2-5,-,-,TRBV2,TGTGCCAGCAGTGATGAACTGACCCAGTACTTC,CASSDELTQYF
TRBJ2-3,-,many,TRBV7-3,TGTGCCAGCAGCTCAACAGGCACAGATACGCAGTATTTT,CASSSTGTDTQYF
TRBJ2-2,-,-,TRBV15,TGTGCCAGCCAACTCTCTTCTGGGGGGACCGGGGAGCTGTTTTTT,CASQLSSGGTGELFF
TRBJ2-1,-,many,TRBV6-2/TRBV6-3,TGTGCCAGCAGTTCGGATGAGCAGTTCTTC,CASSSDEQFF
TRBJ1-5,-,few,TRBV27,TGTGCCAGCAGTTTCCGGGGGTTTCAGCCCCAGCATTTT,CASSFRGFQPQHF
TRBJ2-1,-,-,TRBV7-9,TGTGCCAGCAGCCTGGGGGAGGGGGGGAATGAGCAGTTCTTC,CASSLGEGGNEQFF
TRBJ2-1,TRBD2,-,TRBV19,TGTGCCAGTAGCGGGAGGGCAAATGAGCAGTTCTTC,CASSGRANEQFF
TRBJ2-7,TRBD1,many,TRBV11-2,TGTGCCAGCAGCTCAGGACAGGGGCCTCGTGAGCAGTACTTC,CASSSGQGPREQYF
TRBJ1-2,TRBD1,-,TRBV27,TGTGCCAGCAGCCGAAGACCCAACAGGGGCAACTATGGCTACACCTTC,CASSRRPNRGNYGYTF
TRBJ2-3,-,-,TRBV9,TGTGCCAGCAGAAAACTAACAGGGAGCTACGATACGCAGTATTTT,CASRKLTGSYDTQYF
TRBJ2-5,-,many,TRBV20-1,TGCAGTGCTAGAGTCATTCTACAGGGTATCGACTTGGAGACCCAGTACTTC,CSARVILQGIDLETQYF
TRBJ2-1,-,-,TRBV29-1,TGCAGCGTTGAAGATCCGGATGCGGCGATGGCCAATGAGCAGTTCTTC,CSVEDPDAAMANEQFF
TRBJ2-1,TRBD2,many,TRBV7-7,TGTGCTAGCAGCCCCCGACTAGCGGGAGTCATCAATGAGCAGTTCTTC,CASSPRLAGVINEQFF
TRBJ2-7,-,many,TRBV5-6,TGTGCCAGCAGCGGTTTCGATAAAGGAGAGATTACCTACGAGCAGTACTTC,CASSGFDKGEITYEQYF
TRBJ2-7,TRBD2,-,TRBV5-1,TGCGCCAGCAGCCGTTCGATCGGGACTAGCGGGAGCGACGAGCAGTACTTC,CASSRSIGTSGSDEQYF
TRBJ1-3,-,-,TRBV20-1,TGCAGTGCTAGATCAATGACTGGAAACACCATATATTTT,CSARSMTGNTIYF
TRBJ2-1,TRBD2,-,TRBV10-3,TGTGCCATCATTCCTAGCGGGGACTACAATGAGCAGTTCTTC,CAIIPSGDYNEQFF
TRBJ2-3,-,-,TRBV12-3/TRBV12-4,TGTGCCAGCGCTCTAGCGATAAGCACAGATACGCAGTATTTT,CASALAISTDTQYF
TRBJ1-1,TRBD1,-,TRBV4-2,TGTGCCAGCAGCCAAGGAACCACCGGGACAGCCGACACTGAAGCTTTCTTT,CASSQGTTGTADTEAFF
TRBJ2-7,TRBD2,-,TRBV6-5,TGTGCCAGCAGTGTAAACAGGGGACTAGCGGGATACGAGCAGTACTTC,CASSVNRGLAGYEQYF
TRBJ1-2,-,-,TRBV7-2,TGTGCCAGCAGCTTACAGAGTAGTCATGCAGGGAAATATGGCTACACCTTC,CASSLQSSHAGKYGYTF
TRBJ1-6,-,-,TRBV7-9,TGTGCCAGCAGCCGAAAGGACTCGCCCCTCCACTTT,CASSRKDSPLHF
TRBJ2-1,TRBD2,many,TRBV10-1,TGCGCCAGCAGTGAGCTGGCGGGAGGTCGGGATGAGCAGTTCTTC,CASSELAGGRDEQFF
TRBJ2-6,-,-,TRBV19,TGTGCCAGTAGTATAGATGGAGGGGCTGGGGCCAACGTCCTGACTTTC,CASSIDGGAGANVLTF
TRBJ1-4,-,-,TRBV19,TGTGCCAGTAGTGTATTAACAGGGAGGCGTGAAAAACTGTTTTTT,CASSVLTGRREKLFF
TRBJ1-1,-,-,TRBV29-1,TGCAGCGCTGCCACGACGGAGCGCACTGAAGCTTTCTTT,CSAATTERTEAFF
TRBJ1-2,-,many,TRBV15,TGTGCCACCAGCAGAGATTTGAGTGGCTACACCTTC,CATSRDLSGYTF
TRBJ1-2,-,once,TRBV12-3/TRBV12-4,TGTGCCAGCAGTTTAGGACGGCGGAGCTATGGCTACACCTTC,CASSLGRRSYGYTF